The entry that follows covers one T cell receptor (beta chain) sequence. The antigen remains undetermined. The data originate from a study of graft-versus-host responses after intestinal transplantation. Findings and limits, study-wide: Early post-transplant falls in HvG clones accompanied the peak levels of circulating GvH clones.

In germline, CDR1 is LNHDA, CDR2 SQIVND (reference sequence). V was clipped by 4 bases and J by 1 base; unmatched bases: 8. CDR3 length: 16 residues. Assay: immunoSEQ multiplex PCR; the TCRdb copy retains only in-frame clones and omits some. Seen here are some 90,000 clones, roughly 85% observed once, and the top ten hold around 0.83%. This sample comprised unstimulated CD4+ T cells sorted from spleen or lymph node cells, obtained before intestinal transplant. The chain has TRBV19 and TRBJ2-3; 7 bases align to TRBD1. The TCR comes from a human donor who received an intestinal transplant. This CDR3 is CASSTVQGLRTDTQYF. DNA for the CDR3: TGTGCCAGTAGTACCGTACAGGGGTTACGCACAGATACGCAGTATTTT.